The next 6 T cell receptor beta chains were all read from a single sample in a study of identical twins. TCRdb reprocessed the 5' RACE reads with MiXCR, giving one entry per CDR3 protein. The sample has hundreds of thousands of distinct CDR3 sequences; 6% to 6.5% are singletons. Sequences were obtained from naive T cells sorted from blood. The source is a man aged 18 to 30 in good health.

The V call is TRBV2, the J call TRBJ2-3, with 11 bases aligning to TRBD1. The CDR3 loop spans 15 amino acids. V lost 7 bases and J lost 5; bases outside the gene matches: 8. Germline loops: CDR1 SNHLY, CDR2 FYNNEI. The CDR3 DNA sequence: TGTGCCAGCACCCCGGACAGGGGGCTCGTAGATACGCAGTATTTT. It translates to CASTPDRGLVDTQYF. The entire variable domain, with the rest obtained from reference TRBV2 and TRBJ2-3, is as follows: EPEVTQTPSHQVTQMGQEVILRCVPISNHLYFYWYRQILGQKVEFLVSFYNNEISEKSEIFDDQFSVERPDGSNFTLKIRSTKLEDSAMYFCASTPDRGLVDTQYFGPGTRLTVL.

This clonotype was detected many times. V and J are TRBV20-1 and TRBJ2-1; 11 positions match TRBD2. CDR1 is DFQATT and CDR2 is SNEGSKA in the germline V gene (reference sequence). The junction had 9 bases not matched to a gene; V was cut back by 2 bases and J by 6 bases. The CDR3 loop spans 16 amino acids. This CDR3 reads CSARPTLAGEVNEQFF. CDR3 sequence (DNA): TGCAGTGCTAGACCCACACTAGCGGGAGAGGTCAATGAGCAGTTCTTC.

This clonotype was seen repeatedly, ten times or more. The chain links TRBV25-1 to TRBJ1-6; D not certain. Germline-derived CDR1 and CDR2 are MGHDK and SYGVNS. Deletions cut 4 bases from V and 6 bases from J, with 10 bases between. The CDR3 runs to 14 residues. This CDR3 is CASSGLGRNSPLHF. The CDR3, as DNA: TGTGCCAGCAGTGGCTTAGGGCGTAATTCACCCCTCCACTTT.

This clonotype was seen a few times. J is TRBJ1-2 and V is TRBV12-3 or TRBV12-4; perhaps TRBD1 as D (6 bases). The CDR3 extends over 16 amino acids. The V end lost 0 bases, the J end lost 0 bases, and 11 bases lay between the germline ends. The CDR3 nucleotides are TGTGCCAGCAGTTTAGCGACAGGAGTGACTAACTATGGCTACACCTTC. Protein sequence: CASSLATGVTNYGYTF.

In this sample, this clonotype turned up many times. In DNA form, the CDR3 reads TGTGCCAGCAGAGCTAGCACAGATACGCAGTATTTT. The encoded protein is CASRASTDTQYF. The chain links TRBV12-3 or TRBV12-4 to TRBJ2-3; D gene uncertain. The CDR3 sequence is 12 residues long. Trimming took off 6 bases at V and 0 bases at J, with 4 bases between the two ends.

This clonotype occurred a few times. This chain joins TRBV20-1 and TRBJ2-2; D remains ambiguous. V shed 6 bases and J shed 5 bases, with 13 bases lying between them. Germline V gene data show CDR1 as DFQATT and CDR2 as SNEGSKA (reference sequence). The CDR3 runs 13 residues. CDR3: CSARRVGTGELFF. DNA of the CDR3: TGCAGTGCCCGCCGGGTAGGGACCGGGGAGCTGTTTTTT.